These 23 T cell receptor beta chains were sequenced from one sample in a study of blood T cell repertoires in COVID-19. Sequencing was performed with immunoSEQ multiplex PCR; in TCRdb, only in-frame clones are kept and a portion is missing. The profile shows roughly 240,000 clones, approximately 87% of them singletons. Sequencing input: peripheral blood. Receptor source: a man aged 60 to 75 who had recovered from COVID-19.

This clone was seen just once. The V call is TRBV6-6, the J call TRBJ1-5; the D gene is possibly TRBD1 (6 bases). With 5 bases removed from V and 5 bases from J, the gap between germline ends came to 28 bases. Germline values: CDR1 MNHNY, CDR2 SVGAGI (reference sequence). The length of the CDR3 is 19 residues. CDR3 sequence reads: CASSRRAGARSSGHQPQHF. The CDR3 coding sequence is TGTGCCAGCAGTCGCCGGGCAGGGGCCCGCAGCTCGGGGCATCAGCCCCAGCATTTT.

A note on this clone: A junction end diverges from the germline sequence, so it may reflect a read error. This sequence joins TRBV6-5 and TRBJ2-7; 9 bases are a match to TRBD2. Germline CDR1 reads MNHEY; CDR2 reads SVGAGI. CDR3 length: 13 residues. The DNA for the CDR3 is TGTGCCAGCAGTTACTCGAAGACTAGCGGTCTTTTCTTC. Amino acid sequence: CASSYSKTSGLFF.

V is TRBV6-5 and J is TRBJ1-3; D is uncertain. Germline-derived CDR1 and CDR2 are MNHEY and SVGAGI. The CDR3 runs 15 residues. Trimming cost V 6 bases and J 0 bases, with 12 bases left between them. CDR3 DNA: TGTGCCAGCAGCACCACCCAGTCCTCTGGAAACACCATATATTTT. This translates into CASSTTQSSGNTIYF.

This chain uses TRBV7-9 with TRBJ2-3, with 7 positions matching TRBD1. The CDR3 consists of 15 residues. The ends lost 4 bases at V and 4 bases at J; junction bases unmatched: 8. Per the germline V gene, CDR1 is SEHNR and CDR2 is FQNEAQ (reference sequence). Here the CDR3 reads CASSSTGYSADTQYF. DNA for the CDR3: TGTGCCAGCAGCTCGACAGGGTATTCGGCAGATACGCAGTATTTT.

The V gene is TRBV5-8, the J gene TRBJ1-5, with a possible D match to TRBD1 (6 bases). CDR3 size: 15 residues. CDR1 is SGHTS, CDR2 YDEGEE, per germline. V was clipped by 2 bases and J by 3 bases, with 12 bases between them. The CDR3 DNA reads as TGTGCCAGCAGCTTACTACAGGGCGACAATCAGCCCCAGCATTTT. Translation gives CASSLLQGDNQPQHF.

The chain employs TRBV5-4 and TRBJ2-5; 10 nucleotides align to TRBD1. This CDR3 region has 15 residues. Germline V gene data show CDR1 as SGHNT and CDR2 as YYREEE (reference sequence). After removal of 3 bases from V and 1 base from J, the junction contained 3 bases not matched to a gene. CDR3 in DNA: TGTGCCAGCAGCTCGCGACAGGGGGCCCAAGAGACCCAGTACTTC. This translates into CASSSRQGAQETQYF.

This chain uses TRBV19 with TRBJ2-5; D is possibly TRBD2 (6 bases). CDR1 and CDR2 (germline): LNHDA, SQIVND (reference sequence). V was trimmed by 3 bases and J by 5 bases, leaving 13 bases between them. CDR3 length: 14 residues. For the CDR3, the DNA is TGTGCCAGTAGTATCCCCGGGAGCTGGGAGACCCAGTACTTC. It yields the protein CASSIPGSWETQYF.

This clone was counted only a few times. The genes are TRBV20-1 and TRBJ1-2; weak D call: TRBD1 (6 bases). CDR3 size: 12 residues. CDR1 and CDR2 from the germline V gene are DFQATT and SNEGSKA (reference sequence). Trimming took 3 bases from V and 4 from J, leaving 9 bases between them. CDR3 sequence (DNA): TGCAGTGCTAGTGTAGGGGGCTATGGCTACACCTTC. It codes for CSASVGGYGYTF.

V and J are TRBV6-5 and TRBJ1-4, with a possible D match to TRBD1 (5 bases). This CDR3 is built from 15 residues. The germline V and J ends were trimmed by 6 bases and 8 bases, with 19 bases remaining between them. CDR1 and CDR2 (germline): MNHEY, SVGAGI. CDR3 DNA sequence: TGTGCCAGCAGGAGGCTGGGGGGGGTCCAGGAAAAACTGTTTTTT. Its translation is CASRRLGGVQEKLFF.

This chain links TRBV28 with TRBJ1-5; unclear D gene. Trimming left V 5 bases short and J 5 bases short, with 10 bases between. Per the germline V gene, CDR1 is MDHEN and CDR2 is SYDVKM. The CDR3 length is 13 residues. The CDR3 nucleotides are TGTGCCAGCAGTCGGGAGGAGGATCAGCCCCAGCATTTT. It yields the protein CASSREEDQPQHF.

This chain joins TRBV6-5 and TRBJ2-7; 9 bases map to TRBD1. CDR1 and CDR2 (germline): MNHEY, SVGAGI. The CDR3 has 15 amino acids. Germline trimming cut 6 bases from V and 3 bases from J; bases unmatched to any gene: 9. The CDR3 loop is CASSRLGQGLYEQYF. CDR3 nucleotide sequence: TGTGCCAGCAGCAGGCTGGGACAGGGACTCTACGAGCAGTACTTC.

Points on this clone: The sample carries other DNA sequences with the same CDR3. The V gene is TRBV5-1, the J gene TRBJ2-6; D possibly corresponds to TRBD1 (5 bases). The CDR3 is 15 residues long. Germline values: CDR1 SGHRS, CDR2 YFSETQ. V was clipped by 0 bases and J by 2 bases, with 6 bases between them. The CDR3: CASSLARAGANVLTF. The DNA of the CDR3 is TGCGCCAGCAGCTTGGCCAGGGCTGGGGCCAACGTCCTGACTTTC. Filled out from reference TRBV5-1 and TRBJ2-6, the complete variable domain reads KAGVTQTPRYLIKTRGQQVTLSCSPISGHRSVSWYQQTPGQGLQFLFEYFSETQRNKGNFPGRFSGRQFSNSRSEMNVSTLELGDSALYLCASSLARAGANVLTFGAGSRLTVL.

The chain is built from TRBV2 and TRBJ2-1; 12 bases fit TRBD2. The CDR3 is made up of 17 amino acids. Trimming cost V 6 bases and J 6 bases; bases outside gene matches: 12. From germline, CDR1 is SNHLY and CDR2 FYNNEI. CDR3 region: CASSASPTSGGGNEQFF. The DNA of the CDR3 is TGTGCCAGCAGCGCTTCCCCGACTAGCGGGGGCGGCAATGAGCAGTTCTTC.

CDR3 nucleotides: TGCGCCAGCAGCTTGGCACAGGGGCTGGGTGAAAAACTGTTTTTT. Its translation: CASSLAQGLGEKLFF. This chain uses TRBV5-1 with TRBJ1-4; 7 bases map to TRBD1. Per germline, CDR1 SGHRS and CDR2 YFSETQ. After removal of 0 bases from V and 7 bases from J, the junction contained 6 bases not matched to a gene. The CDR3 has 15 amino acids.

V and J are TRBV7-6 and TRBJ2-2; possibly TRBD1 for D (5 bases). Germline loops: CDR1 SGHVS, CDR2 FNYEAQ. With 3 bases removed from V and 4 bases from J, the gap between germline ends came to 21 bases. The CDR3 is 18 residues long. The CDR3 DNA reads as TGTGCCAGCAGCTTTAGTCGTTCGAGACAGAGACTCACCGGGGAGCTGTTTTTT. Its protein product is CASSFSRSRQRLTGELFF.

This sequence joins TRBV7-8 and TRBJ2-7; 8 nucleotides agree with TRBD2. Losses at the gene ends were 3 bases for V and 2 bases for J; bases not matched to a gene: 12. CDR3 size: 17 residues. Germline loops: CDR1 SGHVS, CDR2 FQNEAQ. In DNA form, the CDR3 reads TGTGCCAGCAGCTTCGGGGCCGGGGGGGCGAGAGCCTACGAGCAGTACTTC. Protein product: CASSFGAGGARAYEQYF.

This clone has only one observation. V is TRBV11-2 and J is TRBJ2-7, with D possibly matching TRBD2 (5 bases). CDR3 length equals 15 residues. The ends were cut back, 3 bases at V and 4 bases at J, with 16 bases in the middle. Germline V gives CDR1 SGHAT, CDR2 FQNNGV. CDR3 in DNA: TGTGCCAGCAGCTTCCTTGTGGGAGTTGATTACGAGCAGTACTTC. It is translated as CASSFLVGVDYEQYF.

The CDR3 DNA reads TGTGCCAGCTACAGGGTCGGGGCGAGAAACACCATATATTTT. This translates into CASYRVGARNTIYF. The chain uses TRBV6-5 and TRBJ1-3; D is perhaps TRBD1 (6 bases). V shed 8 bases and J shed 5 bases, with 16 bases lying between them. Germline loops: CDR1 MNHEY, CDR2 SVGAGI. The CDR3 totals 14 residues.

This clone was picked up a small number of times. The CDR3 is CASSPAPRDYYNEQFF. The CDR3 DNA reads as TGTGCCAGCAGCCCCGCCCCCCGGGACTATTACAATGAGCAGTTCTTC. This chain connects TRBV4-2 to TRBJ2-1; TRBD2 aligns across 7 bases. The ends lost 4 bases at V and 4 bases at J; junction bases unmatched: 10. The CDR3 has 16 amino acids. Per the germline V gene, CDR1 is LGHNA and CDR2 is YNFKEQ.

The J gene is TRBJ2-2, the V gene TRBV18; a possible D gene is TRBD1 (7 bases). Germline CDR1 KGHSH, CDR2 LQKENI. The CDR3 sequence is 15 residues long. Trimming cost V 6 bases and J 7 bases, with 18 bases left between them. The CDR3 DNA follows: TGTGCCAGCTCCCGAACGGAGGGGGCAAGCGGGGAGCTGTTTTTT. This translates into CASSRTEGASGELFF.

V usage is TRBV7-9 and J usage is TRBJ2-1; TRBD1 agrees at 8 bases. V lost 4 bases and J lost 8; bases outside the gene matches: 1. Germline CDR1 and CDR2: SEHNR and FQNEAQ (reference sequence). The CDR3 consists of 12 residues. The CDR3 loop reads CASSSDRDEQFF. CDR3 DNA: TGTGCCAGCAGCTCGGACAGGGATGAGCAGTTCTTC. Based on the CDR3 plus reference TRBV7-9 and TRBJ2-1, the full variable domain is DTGVSQNPRHKITKRGQNVTFRCDPISEHNRLYWYRQTLGQGPEFLTYFQNEAQLEKSRLLSDRFSAERPKGSFSTLEIQRTEQGDSAMYLCASSSDRDEQFFGPGTRLTVL.

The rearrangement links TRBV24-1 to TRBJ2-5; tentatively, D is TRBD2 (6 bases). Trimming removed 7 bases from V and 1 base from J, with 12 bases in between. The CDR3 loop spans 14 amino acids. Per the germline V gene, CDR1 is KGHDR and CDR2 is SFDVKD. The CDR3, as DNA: TGTGCCACCAGCGGTGTGGGGGGCCAAGAGACCCAGTACTTC. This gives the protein CATSGVGGQETQYF.

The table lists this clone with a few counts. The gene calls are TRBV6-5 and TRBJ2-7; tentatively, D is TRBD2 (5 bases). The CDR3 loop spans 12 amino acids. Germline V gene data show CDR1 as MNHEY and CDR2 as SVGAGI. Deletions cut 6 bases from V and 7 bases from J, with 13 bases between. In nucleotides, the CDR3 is TGTGCCAGCAGCTTGGGAGATAGAGAGCAGTACTTC. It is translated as CASSLGDREQYF.